Following are 17 T cell receptor beta chains from one sample sequenced in a study of shared clonotypes between healthy human individuals. The repertoire was sequenced with immunoSEQ multiplex PCR; TCRdb's copy has only in-frame clones and lacks some. The sample lists fewer than 1.6 million clones, approximately 98.5% seen once, with under 0.45% in the top ten. The specimen sequenced was naive CD4+ T cells sorted from blood. Subset meaning: CD45RA+ positively selected. The receptors here all came from a young man in good health.

This rearrangement joins TRBV29-1 to TRBJ1-1; no reliable D call. The CDR3 contains 12 residues. Germline V gives CDR1 SQVTM, CDR2 ANQGSEA. V was cut by 7 bases and J by 3 bases, with 12 bases left in between. The DNA for the CDR3 is TGCAGCGCCCTACCGCAGTACACTGAAGCTTTCTTT. Protein product: CSALPQYTEAFF.

The chain combines TRBV7-9 with TRBJ1-5; D is unclear. The CDR3 length is 14 residues. V was pared by 1 base and J by 5 bases, with 9 bases between. The germline CDR1 and CDR2 sequences are SEHNR and FQNEAQ (reference sequence). The CDR3: CASSLGQIYQPQHF. DNA of the CDR3: TGTGCCAGCAGCTTAGGGCAGATATATCAGCCCCAGCATTTT.

This chain joins TRBV10-3 and TRBJ1-1; D ambiguous. V was trimmed by 9 bases and J by 1 base, leaving 9 bases between them. The CDR3 runs to 12 residues. CDR1 ENHRY and CDR2 SYGVKD come from the germline V gene. CDR3 nucleotide sequence: TGTGCCATACGGACGGGGAACACTGAAGCTTTCTTT. Residues: CAIRTGNTEAFF.

The rearrangement joins TRBV7-2 to TRBJ2-5, with unresolved D. V was cut by 5 bases and J by 4 bases, with 11 bases left in between. CDR3 length equals 13 residues. The germline CDR1 and CDR2 sequences are SGHTA and FQGNSA. The CDR3 DNA reads TGTGCCAGCAGCAGCCGTCTACGAGAGACCCAGTACTTC. This codes for CASSSRLRETQYF.

The chain employs TRBV27 and TRBJ2-7; 8 nucleotides match TRBD2. The length of the CDR3 is 15 residues. V gave up 2 bases and J gave up 1 base; unmatched junction bases: 4. In germline, CDR1 is MNHEY, CDR2 SMNVEV (reference sequence). The CDR3 here is CASSLGTSSSYEQYF. DNA of the CDR3: TGTGCCAGCAGTTTAGGGACTAGTTCATCCTACGAGCAGTACTTC.

The chain combines TRBV4-1 with TRBJ2-1, with 12 positions matching TRBD2. Per germline, CDR1 MGHRA and CDR2 YSYEKL. This CDR3 is built from 15 residues. With 3 bases clipped from V and 8 bases from J, the junction kept 5 bases outside the gene matches. The CDR3 nucleotides read TGCGCCAGCAGCCAGCCTAGCGGGAGGGCCCATGAGCAGTTCTTC. The encoded protein is CASSQPSGRAHEQFF.

About this clone itself: The junction shows a germline mismatch at one end, possibly a read error. The chain employs TRBV7-7 and TRBJ2-2; D remains unclear. The CDR3 has 13 amino acids. Germline assignment: CDR1 SSHAT and CDR2 FNYEAQ (reference sequence). The CDR3 region has the DNA TGTGCTAGCAGCGCCGGCCTTGGCGGGGAGCTGTTTTTT. Translated: CASSAGLGGELFF.

This clone has a single count. This sequence joins TRBV2 and TRBJ2-1; unclear D gene. The V gene's germline CDR1 is SNHLY and CDR2 FYNNEI. This CDR3 is 16 amino acids long. V lost 7 bases and J lost 5, with 21 bases in between. In DNA form, the CDR3 reads TGTGCCAGCATCATAGAACAGCCGACAAAGGACAATGAGCAGTTCTTC. This gives the protein CASIIEQPTKDNEQFF.

V is TRBV5-1 and J is TRBJ1-1, with D possibly matching TRBD1 (6 bases). Between the trimmed V and J ends, which lost 1 base and 3 bases, there was a span of 13 bases. This CDR3 is 15 amino acids long. Germline V CDR1 and CDR2: SGHRS, YFSETQ. CDR3 amino acids: CASSLLTGFHTEAFF. CDR3 sequence (DNA): TGCGCCAGCAGCTTGCTAACAGGGTTTCACACTGAAGCTTTCTTT.

CDR3 region: CASSYSSGAEQYF. The CDR3 nucleotides read TGTGCCAGCAGCTACTCTTCCGGGGCAGAGCAGTACTTC. This chain links TRBV11-3 with TRBJ2-7; D might be TRBD1 or TRBD2, each matching 5 bases. The CDR3 has 13 amino acids. V dropped 4 bases and J dropped 7 bases, with 14 bases sitting between them. CDR1 is SGHNT, CDR2 YENEEA, per germline.

V is TRBV4-1 and J is TRBJ2-7, with D possibly being TRBD1 or TRBD2 (5 bases each). Germline V lookup: CDR1 MGHRA, CDR2 YSYEKL. V gave up 1 base and J gave up 2 bases, with 12 bases separating them. This CDR3 has 15 residues. The DNA for the CDR3 is TGCGCCAGCAGCCAAGGCCTTAGGGGACCCTACGAGCAGTACTTC. Translation gives CASSQGLRGPYEQYF.

About this clone itself: Within the sample, other DNA sequences also encode this same CDR3. CDR3 coding DNA: TGTGCCAGCTCACCAGGAGAGGGTTTGAACACTGAAGCTTTCTTT. As protein: CASSPGEGLNTEAFF. The V call is TRBV18, the J call TRBJ1-1; D is uncertain. The V gene lost 2 bases and the J gene lost 0 bases, with 10 bases spanning the gap. CDR3 length: 15 amino acids. The germline V gene encodes CDR1 KGHSH and CDR2 LQKENI.

The rearrangement uses TRBV4-3 and TRBJ2-7, with TRBD1 identical over 8 bases. The V and J ends lost 0 bases and 11 bases, in that order; junction bases with no gene match: 9. Looked up from germline, CDR1 is LGHNA and CDR2 is YSLEER. This CDR3 contains 14 residues. The CDR3 protein is CASSQDRVWTGKYF. In nucleotides, the CDR3 is TGCGCCAGCAGCCAAGATCGGGTGTGGACAGGGAAGTACTTC.

The genes are TRBV5-1 and TRBJ2-7, with 7 bases fitting TRBD2. V was clipped by 3 bases and J by 1 base; unmatched bases: 7. Germline CDR1 and CDR2: SGHRS and YFSETQ. This CDR3 comprises 15 residues. CDR3 in DNA: TGCGCCAGCAGCTCGTCCCCACTAGCGTCCTACGAGCAGTACTTC. Its protein is CASSSSPLASYEQYF.

This chain uses TRBV28 with TRBJ2-5; tentatively, D is TRBD2 (6 bases). The CDR3 is 15 amino acids. The V gene's germline CDR1 is MDHEN and CDR2 SYDVKM. Trimming took 7 bases from V and 2 from J, leaving 17 bases between them. CDR3 sequence reads: CASTSLTGDQETQYF. CDR3 nucleotide sequence: TGTGCCAGCACCTCACTAACGGGGGATCAAGAGACCCAGTACTTC.

The V call is TRBV28, the J call TRBJ2-7; TRBD2 might be the D (6 bases). Trimming removed 7 bases from V and 5 bases from J, with 21 bases in between. Germline CDR1 is MDHEN and CDR2 is SYDVKM. CDR3 length equals 15 residues. This chain's CDR3 is CASNYPGSSGDEQYF. The DNA of the CDR3 is TGTGCCAGCAATTACCCCGGGAGCAGTGGGGACGAGCAGTACTTC.

On this clone itself: The same CDR3 arises from other DNA sequences in this sample as well. The chain uses TRBV5-4 and TRBJ2-2; 8 bases match TRBD2. Germline CDR1 SGHNT, CDR2 YYREEE (reference sequence). Trimming at V came to 2 bases and at J to 5 bases, leaving 5 bases not matched to a gene. This CDR3 region has 15 residues. The CDR3 DNA reads TGTGCCAGCAGCTTAGCGGGAGTGCGTACCGGGGAGCTGTTTTTT. Protein product: CASSLAGVRTGELFF.